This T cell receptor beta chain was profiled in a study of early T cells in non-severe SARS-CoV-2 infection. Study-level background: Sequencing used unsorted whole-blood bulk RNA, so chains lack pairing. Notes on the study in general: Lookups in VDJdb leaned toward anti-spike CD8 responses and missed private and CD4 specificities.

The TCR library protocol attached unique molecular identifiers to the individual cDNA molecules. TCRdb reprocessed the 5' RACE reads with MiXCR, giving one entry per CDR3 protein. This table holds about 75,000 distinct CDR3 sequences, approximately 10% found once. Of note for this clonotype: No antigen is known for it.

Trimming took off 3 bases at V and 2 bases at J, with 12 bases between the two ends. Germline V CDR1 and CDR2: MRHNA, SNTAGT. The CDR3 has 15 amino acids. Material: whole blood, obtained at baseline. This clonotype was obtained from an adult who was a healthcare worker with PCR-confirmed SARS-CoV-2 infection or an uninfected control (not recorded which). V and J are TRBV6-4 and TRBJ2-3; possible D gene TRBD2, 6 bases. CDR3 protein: CASSDGDLPTDTQYF. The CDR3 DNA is TGTGCCAGCAGTGATGGGGACTTACCCACAGATACGCAGTATTTT.